Detailed here is one TCR beta chain. As yet, its antigen is unknown. The donors were in the roughly 120-subject validation cohort; that cohort was separate from the roughly 680-subject first cohort. The CDR3 spans 15 residues. Germline V gene data show CDR1 as MNHEY and CDR2 as SVGAGI. Trimming removed 5 bases from V and 8 bases from J; junction bases left unmatched: 6. This entry comes from a study of cytomegalovirus exposure and HLA in healthy donors. Study as a whole: Per a later analysis, the 666 first-cohort and fewer than 150 validation repertoires shared one platform.

Data came from immunoSEQ multiplex PCR; TCRdb stores just in-frame clones and leaves some out. The sample includes some 250,000 clones, around 90% seen only once; the top ten take more than 0.35%. General study findings and limits: Most TCR sequences were seen very rarely across donors, but some public TCRs occurred in many. The study recorded some 160 TCR beta chains that were cytomegalovirus-associated.

The sequence was obtained from a woman younger than 35 in good health and CMV-seronegative. The chain has TRBV6-5 and TRBJ1-6; 10 bases map to TRBD1. The material sequenced was PBMCs. CDR3 amino acids: CASSLDGTGDSPLHF. DNA of the CDR3: TGTGCCAGCAGTCTAGATGGGACAGGGGATTCACCCCTCCACTTT.